This T cell receptor beta chain is drawn from a study of blood T cell repertoires in COVID-19. Of note for this clone: Other nucleotide sequences from this sample produce the same CDR3.

Trimming removed 3 bases from V and 3 bases from J, with 7 bases in between. Germline CDR1 reads LNHNV; CDR2 reads YYDKDF (reference sequence). The CDR3 covers 13 residues. Per the original methods: Amplified reference gene primers provided the basis for estimating nucleated cell counts. Clones were read by immunoSEQ multiplex PCR, and TCRdb kept only the in-frame ones, dropping some. For V, J and clone size, that table is used; D and trimming come from the DNA. The data show 65,000 to 90,000 clones, around 90% seen once. This chain links TRBV15 with TRBJ2-3; possibly TRBD2 for D (5 bases). Input material: peripheral blood. The clonotype comes from a human donor in a cohort sampled during active COVID-19. The CDR3 DNA reads TGTGCCACCAGCAGGGGCGGGACAGATACGCAGTATTTT. Its translation is CATSRGGTDTQYF.